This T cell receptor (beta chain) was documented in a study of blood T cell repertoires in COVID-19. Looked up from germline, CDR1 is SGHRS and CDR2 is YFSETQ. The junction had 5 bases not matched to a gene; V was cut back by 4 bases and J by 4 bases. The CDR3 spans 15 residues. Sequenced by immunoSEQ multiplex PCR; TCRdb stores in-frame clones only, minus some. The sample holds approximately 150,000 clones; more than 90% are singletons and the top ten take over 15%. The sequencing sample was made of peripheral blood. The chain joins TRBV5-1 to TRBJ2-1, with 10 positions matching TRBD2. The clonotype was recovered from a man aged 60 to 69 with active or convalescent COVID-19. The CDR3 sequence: CASSPGTSVYNEQFF. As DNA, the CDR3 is TGCGCCAGCAGCCCCGGGACTAGCGTTTACAATGAGCAGTTCTTC.